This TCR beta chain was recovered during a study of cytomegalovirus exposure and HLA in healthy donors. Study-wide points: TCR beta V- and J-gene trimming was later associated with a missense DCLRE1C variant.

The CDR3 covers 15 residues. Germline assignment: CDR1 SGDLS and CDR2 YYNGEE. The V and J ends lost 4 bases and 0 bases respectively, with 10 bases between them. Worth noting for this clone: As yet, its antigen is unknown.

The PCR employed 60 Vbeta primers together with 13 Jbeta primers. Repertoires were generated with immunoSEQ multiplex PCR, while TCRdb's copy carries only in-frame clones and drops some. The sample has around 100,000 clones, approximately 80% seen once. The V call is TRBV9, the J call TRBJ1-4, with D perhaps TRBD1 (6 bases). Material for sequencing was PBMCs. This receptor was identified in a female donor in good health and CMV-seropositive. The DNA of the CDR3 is TGTGCCAGCAGCTCCGGACAGTCAACTAATGAAAAACTGTTTTTT. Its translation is CASSSGQSTNEKLFF. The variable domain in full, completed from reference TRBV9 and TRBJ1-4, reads DSGVTQTPKHLITATGQRVTLRCSPRSGDLSVYWYQQSLDQGLQFLIQYYNGEERAKGNILERFSAQQFPDLHSELNLSSLELGDSALYFCASSSGQSTNEKLFFGSGTQLSVL.